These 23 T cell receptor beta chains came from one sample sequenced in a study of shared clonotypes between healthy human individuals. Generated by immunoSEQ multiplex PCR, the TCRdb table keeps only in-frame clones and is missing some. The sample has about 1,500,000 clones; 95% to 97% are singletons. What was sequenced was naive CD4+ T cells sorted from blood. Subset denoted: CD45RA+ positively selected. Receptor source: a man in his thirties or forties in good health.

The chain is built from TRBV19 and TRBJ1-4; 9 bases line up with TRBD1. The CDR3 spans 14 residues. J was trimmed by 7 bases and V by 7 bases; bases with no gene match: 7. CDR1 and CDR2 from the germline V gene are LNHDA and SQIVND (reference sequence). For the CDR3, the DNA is TGTGCCAGTACCCGACAGGGGGGAGGTGAAAAACTGTTTTTT. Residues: CASTRQGGGEKLFF.

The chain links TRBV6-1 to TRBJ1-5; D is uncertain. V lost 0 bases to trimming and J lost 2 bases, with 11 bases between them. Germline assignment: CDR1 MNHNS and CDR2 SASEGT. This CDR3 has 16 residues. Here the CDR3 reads CASSEAAGIGNQPQHF. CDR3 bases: TGTGCCAGCAGTGAAGCAGCGGGGATAGGCAATCAGCCCCAGCATTTT.

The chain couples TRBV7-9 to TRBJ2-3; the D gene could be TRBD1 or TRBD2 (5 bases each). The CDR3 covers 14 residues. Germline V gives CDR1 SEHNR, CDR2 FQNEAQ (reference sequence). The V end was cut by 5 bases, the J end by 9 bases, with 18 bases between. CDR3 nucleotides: TGTGCCAGCAGCCGAGGGATCCAGAGGACAACGCAGTATTTT. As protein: CASSRGIQRTTQYF. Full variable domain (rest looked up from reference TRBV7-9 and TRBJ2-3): DTGVSQNPRHKITKRGQNVTFRCDPISEHNRLYWYRQTLGQGPEFLTYFQNEAQLEKSRLLSDRFSAERPKGSFSTLEIQRTEQGDSAMYLCASSRGIQRTTQYFGPGTRLTVL.

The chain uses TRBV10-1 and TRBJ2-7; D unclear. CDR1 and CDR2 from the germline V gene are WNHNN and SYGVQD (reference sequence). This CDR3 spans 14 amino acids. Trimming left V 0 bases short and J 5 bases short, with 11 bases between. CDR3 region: CASSESWTKNEQYF. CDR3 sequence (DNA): TGCGCCAGCAGTGAGTCCTGGACGAAGAACGAGCAGTACTTC.

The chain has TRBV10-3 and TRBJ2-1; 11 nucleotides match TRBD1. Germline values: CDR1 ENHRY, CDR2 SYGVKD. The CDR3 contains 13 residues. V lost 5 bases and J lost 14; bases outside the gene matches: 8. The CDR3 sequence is CAISSDRGPEEFF. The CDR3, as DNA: TGTGCCATCAGTTCGGACAGGGGGCCAGAGGAGTTCTTC.

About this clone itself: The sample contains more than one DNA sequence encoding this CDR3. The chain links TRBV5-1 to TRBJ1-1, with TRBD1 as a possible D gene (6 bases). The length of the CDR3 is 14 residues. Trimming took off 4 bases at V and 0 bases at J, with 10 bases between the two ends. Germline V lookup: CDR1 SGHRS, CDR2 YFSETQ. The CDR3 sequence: CASSPGGMNTEAFF. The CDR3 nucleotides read TGCGCCAGCAGCCCGGGGGGCATGAACACTGAAGCTTTCTTT.

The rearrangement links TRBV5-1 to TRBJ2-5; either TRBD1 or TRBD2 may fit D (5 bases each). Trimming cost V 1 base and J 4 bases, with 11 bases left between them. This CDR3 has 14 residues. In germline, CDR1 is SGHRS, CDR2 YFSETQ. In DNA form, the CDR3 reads TGCGCCAGCAGCTTGATTGTAGGGACAGAGACCCAGTACTTC. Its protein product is CASSLIVGTETQYF.

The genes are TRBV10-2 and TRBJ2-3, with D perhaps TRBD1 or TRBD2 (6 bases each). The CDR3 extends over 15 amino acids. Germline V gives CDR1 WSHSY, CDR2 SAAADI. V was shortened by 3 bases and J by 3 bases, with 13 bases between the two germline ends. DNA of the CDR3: TGCGCCAGCAGTGAAGGGGGGCGCGTAACAGATACGCAGTATTTT. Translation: CASSEGGRVTDTQYF.

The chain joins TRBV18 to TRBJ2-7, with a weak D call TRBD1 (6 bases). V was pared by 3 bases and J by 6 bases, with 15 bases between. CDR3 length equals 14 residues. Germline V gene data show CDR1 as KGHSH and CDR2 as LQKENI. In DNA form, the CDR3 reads TGTGCCAGCTCACCTCTCCGGGACACCCTCGAGCAGTACTTC. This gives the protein CASSPLRDTLEQYF.

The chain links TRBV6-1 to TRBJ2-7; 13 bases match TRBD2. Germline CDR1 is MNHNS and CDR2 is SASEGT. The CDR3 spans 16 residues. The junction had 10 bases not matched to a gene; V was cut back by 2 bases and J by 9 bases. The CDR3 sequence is CASSEYPGLAGSGQYF. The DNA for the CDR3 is TGTGCCAGCAGTGAATACCCGGGACTAGCGGGATCGGGGCAGTACTTC.

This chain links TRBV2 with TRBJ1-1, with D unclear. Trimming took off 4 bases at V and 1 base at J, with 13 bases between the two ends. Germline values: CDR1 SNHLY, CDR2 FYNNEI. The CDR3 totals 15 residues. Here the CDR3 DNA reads TGTGCCAGCAGTGGATTCGGACCGCGGAACACTGAAGCTTTCTTT. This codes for CASSGFGPRNTEAFF.

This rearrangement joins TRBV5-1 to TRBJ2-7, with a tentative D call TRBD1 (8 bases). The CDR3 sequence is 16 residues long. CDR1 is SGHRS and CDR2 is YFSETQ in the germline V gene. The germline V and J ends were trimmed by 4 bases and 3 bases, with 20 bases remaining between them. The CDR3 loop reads CASSLRTGRGDYEQYF. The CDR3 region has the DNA TGCGCCAGCAGCCTCCGGACAGGGAGGGGTGACTACGAGCAGTACTTC.

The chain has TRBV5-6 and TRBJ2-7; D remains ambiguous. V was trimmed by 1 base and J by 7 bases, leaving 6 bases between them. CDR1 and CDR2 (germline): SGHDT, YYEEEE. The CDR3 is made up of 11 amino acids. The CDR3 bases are TGTGCCAGCAGCTTGTCCGGAGAGCAGTACTTC. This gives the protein CASSLSGEQYF.

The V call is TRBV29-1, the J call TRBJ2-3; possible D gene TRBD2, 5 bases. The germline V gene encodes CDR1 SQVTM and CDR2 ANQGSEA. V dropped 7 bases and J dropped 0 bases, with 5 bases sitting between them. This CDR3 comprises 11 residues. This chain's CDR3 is CSGGSTDTQYF. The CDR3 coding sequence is TGCAGCGGAGGGAGCACAGATACGCAGTATTTT.

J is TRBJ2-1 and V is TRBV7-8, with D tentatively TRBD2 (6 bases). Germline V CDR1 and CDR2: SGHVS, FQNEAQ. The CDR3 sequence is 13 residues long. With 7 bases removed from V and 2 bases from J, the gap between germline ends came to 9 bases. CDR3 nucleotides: TGTGCCAGCATAGAGCGGGCCTACAATGAGCAGTTCTTC. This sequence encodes CASIERAYNEQFF.

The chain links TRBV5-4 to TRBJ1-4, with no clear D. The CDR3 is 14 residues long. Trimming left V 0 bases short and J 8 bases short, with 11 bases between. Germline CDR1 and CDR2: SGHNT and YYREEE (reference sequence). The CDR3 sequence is CASSLAGNGEKLFF. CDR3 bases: TGTGCCAGCAGCTTGGCTGGGAATGGCGAAAAACTGTTTTTT.

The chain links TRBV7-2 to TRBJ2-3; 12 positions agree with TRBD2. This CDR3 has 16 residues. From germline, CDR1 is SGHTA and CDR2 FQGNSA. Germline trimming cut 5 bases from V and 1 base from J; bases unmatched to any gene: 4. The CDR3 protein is CASSRGLAGRTDTQYF. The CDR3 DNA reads TGTGCCAGCAGCCGTGGACTAGCGGGGCGCACAGATACGCAGTATTTT. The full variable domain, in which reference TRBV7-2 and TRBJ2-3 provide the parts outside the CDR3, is GAGVSQSPSNKVTEKGKDVELRCDPISGHTALYWYRQSLGQGLEFLIYFQGNSAPDKSGLPSDRFSAERTGGSVSTLTIQRTQQEDSAVYLCASSRGLAGRTDTQYFGPGTRLTVL.

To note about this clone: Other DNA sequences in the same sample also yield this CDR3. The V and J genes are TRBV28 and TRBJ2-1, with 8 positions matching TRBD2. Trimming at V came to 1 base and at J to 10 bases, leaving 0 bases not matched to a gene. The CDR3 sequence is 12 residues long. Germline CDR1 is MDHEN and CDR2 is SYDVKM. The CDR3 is CASSLLAGEQFF. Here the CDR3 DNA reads TGTGCCAGCAGTTTATTAGCGGGAGAGCAGTTCTTC.

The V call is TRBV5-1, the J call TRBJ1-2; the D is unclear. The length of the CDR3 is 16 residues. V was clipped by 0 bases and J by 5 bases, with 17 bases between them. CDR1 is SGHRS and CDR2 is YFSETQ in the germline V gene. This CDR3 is CASSLAVLKGGYGYTF. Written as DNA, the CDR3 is TGCGCCAGCAGCTTGGCCGTCTTAAAAGGTGGATATGGCTACACCTTC.

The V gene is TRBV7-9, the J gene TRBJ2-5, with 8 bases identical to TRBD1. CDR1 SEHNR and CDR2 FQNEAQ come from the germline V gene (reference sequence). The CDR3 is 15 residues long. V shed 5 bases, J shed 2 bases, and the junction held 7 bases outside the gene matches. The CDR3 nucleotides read TGTGCCAGCAGCGCCCAGACAGGGGTTCAAGAGACCCAGTACTTC. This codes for CASSAQTGVQETQYF.

As DNA, the CDR3 is TGTGCCAGCAGTGAAAAGCGCAGACTCGGGGCGGCGGGAGGATCCTACGAGCAGTACTTC. It codes for CASSEKRRLGAAGGSYEQYF. The chain joins TRBV6-1 to TRBJ2-7; 8 bases match TRBD2. The germline V gene encodes CDR1 MNHNS and CDR2 SASEGT. The ends lost 2 bases at V and 1 base at J; junction bases unmatched: 19. The CDR3 runs 20 residues.

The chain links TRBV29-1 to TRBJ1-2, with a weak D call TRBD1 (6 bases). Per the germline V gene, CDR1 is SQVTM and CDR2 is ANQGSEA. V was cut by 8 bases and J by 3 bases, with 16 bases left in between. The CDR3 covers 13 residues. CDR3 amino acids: CSSQKPGDYGYTF. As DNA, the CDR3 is TGCAGCTCTCAGAAGCCAGGGGACTATGGCTACACCTTC. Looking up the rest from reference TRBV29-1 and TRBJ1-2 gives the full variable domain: SAVISQKPSRDICQRGTSLTIQCQVDSQVTMMFWYRQQPGQSLTLIATANQGSEATYESGFVIDKFPISRPNLTFSTLTVSNMSPEDSSIYLCSSQKPGDYGYTFGSGTRLTVV.

The DNA of the CDR3 is TGTGCCAGCAGTGAGTACAGGGGCTCGAACACCGGGGAGCTGTTTTTT. Its translation is CASSEYRGSNTGELFF. The chain links TRBV6-1 to TRBJ2-2; 7 nucleotides line up with TRBD1. From germline, CDR1 is MNHNS and CDR2 SASEGT. The CDR3 runs 16 residues. With 3 bases clipped from V and 0 bases from J, the junction kept 4 bases outside the gene matches.